This T cell receptor (beta chain) stems from a study of T-cell memory formation after mild COVID-19. Study details: TCR clusters were largely donor specific.

This clonotype was found many times. Via MiXCR, TCRdb re-called the 5' RACE reads, giving one row per CDR3 protein. In the table there are about 29,000 distinct CDR3 sequences, around 12% of which are singletons. The CDR3 is made up of 13 amino acids. V was cut by 4 bases and J by 4 bases, with 11 bases left in between. From germline, CDR1 is SGHTA and CDR2 FQGNSA. What was sequenced was PBMCs or a T cell subset sorted from them (not recorded which). The origin of this receptor is an adult woman who had mild COVID-19 (a few samples of this study predate the infection). Cell type and time point are not known. This chain links TRBV7-2 with TRBJ2-7; D is possibly TRBD2 (5 bases). In DNA, the CDR3 is TGTGCCAGCAGCTCCCGAGGGAAGTACGAGCAGTACTTC. It codes for CASSSRGKYEQYF.